Sequencing of this T cell receptor beta chain was carried out in a study of response to subunit inactivated influenza vaccine. TCRdb reprocessed the RT-PCR reads with MiXCR, giving one entry per CDR3 protein. The sample consists of some 520,000 distinct CDR3 sequences, more than 15% of them appearing once. CDR3 length: 15 residues. CDR1 is ENHRY, CDR2 SYGVKD, per germline. This clonotype has only a few counts. Compared with germline, one end of the junction differs, possibly owing to a read error. The chain joins TRBV10-3 to TRBJ2-7, with D possibly matching TRBD2 (7 bases). This specimen consisted of CD4+ T cells sorted from PBMCs, obtained roughly 24 months after vaccination. The source of this sequence is a man aged 50-75 years who received an inactivated influenza vaccine. The CDR3 loop reads CATSGGAGSSYEQYF. As DNA, the CDR3 is TGTGCCACCAGTGGGGGGGCAGGGAGCTCCTACGAGCAGTACTTC.